This TCR beta chain was retrieved from a study of blood T cell repertoires in COVID-19. About the research overall: The origin of the acute and convalescent COVID-19 samples was the United States, Italy and Spain. From T cells, B-cell-depleted T cells, or PBMCs came the material, which was cDNA or gDNA.

Trimming left V 2 bases short and J 7 bases short, with 12 bases between. Germline assignment: CDR1 LGHNA and CDR2 YSLEER. The CDR3 totals 14 residues. Assay used: immunoSEQ multiplex PCR; TCRdb lists only in-frame clones, some missing. This sample has approximately 140,000 clones; more than 70% occur once, and the top ten carry approximately 2.4%. This TCR was recovered from a human donor in a cohort sampled during active COVID-19. The chain carries TRBV4-3 and TRBJ2-1; maybe TRBD1 (7 bases). The sample consisted of peripheral blood. For the CDR3, the DNA is TGCGCCAGCAGCCAATCCCAGGGGGGAAATGAGCAGTTCTTC. Translated, it gives CASSQSQGGNEQFF.